This record looks at one TCR beta chain sequence and its context. The source of the sample is a study of identifying expanded T cells in peripheral blood. Only in-frame clones appear in the TCRdb table, and some are missing; sequencing was by immunoSEQ multiplex PCR. The sample has around 63,000 clones, around 87% seen once; the top ten hold around 4.6%. Trimming shortened V by 3 bases and J by 0 bases, and 12 bases separated the two germline ends. The CDR3 has 17 residues. CDR1 is MNHEY and CDR2 is SMNVEV in the germline V gene (reference sequence). The sample consisted of blood. This clonotype originated in a person between 18 and 75 years old in good health. The gene calls are TRBV27 and TRBJ2-6; possibly TRBD1 or TRBD2 for D (5 bases each). DNA of the CDR3: TGTGCCAGCAGTTTCGGGACGGAGCCCTCTGGGGCCAACGTCCTGACTTTC. It encodes CASSFGTEPSGANVLTF.